These T cell receptor beta chains were read from a single sample in a study of cytomegalovirus exposure and HLA in healthy donors. Clones were read by immunoSEQ multiplex PCR, and TCRdb kept only the in-frame ones, dropping some. The sample has fewer than 200,000 clones, roughly 79% seen once. The specimen was PBMCs. The receptors here all came from a woman in her fifties or sixties in good health and CMV-seropositive. Each CDR3 is given with its conserved first and last residue. Each record gives: J gene, V gene, clone size, D gene, CDR3 DNA, CDR3 protein. The D gene is left open where the match is weak. Clone size is given for some rows only: seen once, a few or many times, or a class if the clone is expanded.

J: TRBJ1-4
V: TRBV4-1
size: .
D: .
DNA: TGCGCCAGCAGCCAAGATGGGAGGGACTCTGAAAAACTGTTTTTT
CDR3: CASSQDGRDSEKLFF

J: TRBJ1-1
V: TRBV11-2
size: .
D: .
DNA: TGTGCCAGCAGCTTAAGGTCGGGGGCTGAAGCTTTCTTT
CDR3: CASSLRSGAEAFF

J: TRBJ1-1
V: TRBV19
size: .
D: .
DNA: TGTGCCAGTAGTCTAAAGATCAGGGTAATGAACACTGAAGCTTTCTTT
CDR3: CASSLKIRVMNTEAFF

J: TRBJ1-3
V: TRBV10-2
size: .
D: .
DNA: TGCGCCAGCAGTGAGTCGCGGGGAAACACCATATATTTT
CDR3: CASSESRGNTIYF

J: TRBJ2-7
V: TRBV4-3
size: .
D: TRBD1
DNA: TGCGCCAGCAGCCCTTGGGGACAGGGCTCCTACGAGCAGTACTTC
CDR3: CASSPWGQGSYEQYF

J: TRBJ1-2
V: TRBV4-1
size: .
D: TRBD1
DNA: TGCGCCAGCAGCCAAGTGTCGGGACAGGCCGTCTATGGCTACACCTTC
CDR3: CASSQVSGQAVYGYTF

J: TRBJ2-1
V: TRBV19
size: .
D: .
DNA: TGTGCCAGTAGTATAGATCCGACTTATAATGAGCAGTTCTTC
CDR3: CASSIDPTYNEQFF

J: TRBJ2-3
V: TRBV7-2
size: .
D: TRBD2
DNA: TGTGCCAGCAGCTCGTGGTCTAGCGGGCCTACTAGCACAGATACGCAGTATTTT
CDR3: CASSSWSSGPTSTDTQYF

J: TRBJ1-1
V: TRBV7-8
size: .
D: .
DNA: TGTGCCAGCAGCTTAGGGATTTCGGGAGCGAACACTGAAGCTTTCTTT
CDR3: CASSLGISGANTEAFF

J: TRBJ2-3
V: TRBV28
size: .
D: .
DNA: TGTGCCAGCAGTTTAGGACAGTCTAGCACAGATACGCAGTATTTT
CDR3: CASSLGQSSTDTQYF

J: TRBJ1-5
V: TRBV7-6
size: once
D: TRBD1
DNA: TGTGCCAGCAGCTCCCAGGGGGGTAATCAGCCCCAGCATTTT
CDR3: CASSSQGGNQPQHF

J: TRBJ2-3
V: TRBV28
size: .
D: TRBD2
DNA: TGTGCCAGCAGTTTACTTATTATGAGCGGGGGGCGACCTCGCCGGAGCACAGATACGCAGTATTTT
CDR3: CASSLLIMSGGRPRRSTDTQYF

J: TRBJ2-3
V: TRBV7-2
size: .
D: TRBD2
DNA: TGTGCCAGCAGCCTGCACCGACTAGCGGGAGGTCGCACAGATACGCAGTATTTT
CDR3: CASSLHRLAGGRTDTQYF

J: TRBJ2-7
V: TRBV5-4
size: .
D: .
DNA: TGTGCCAGCAGCTCCGGACAGGGACTAACTTACGAGCAGTACTTC
CDR3: CASSSGQGLTYEQYF

J: TRBJ1-2
V: TRBV18
size: .
D: TRBD1
DNA: TGTGCCAGCTCAGGAATGGGCAGGGGGCACGACTATGGCTACACCTTC
CDR3: CASSGMGRGHDYGYTF

J: TRBJ2-3
V: TRBV27
size: .
D: .
DNA: TGTGCCAGCAGTCCCAGGGGAAGGGGAGTTTTGGGTACGCAGTATTTT
CDR3: CASSPRGRGVLGTQYF

J: TRBJ1-1
V: TRBV7-3
size: .
D: .
DNA: TGTGCCAGCAGCTTAGAGGGCAGGAACACTGAAGCTTTCTTT
CDR3: CASSLEGRNTEAFF

J: TRBJ1-2
V: TRBV20-1
size: .
D: TRBD1
DNA: TGCAGTGCTGGACAGGGAGATGGCTACACCTTC
CDR3: CSAGQGDGYTF

J: TRBJ2-7
V: TRBV5-1
size: few
D: TRBD1
DNA: TGCGCCAGCAGCAGACCGGGACAGGGTTACGAGCAGTACTTC
CDR3: CASSRPGQGYEQYF

J: TRBJ2-5
V: TRBV6-5
size: few
D: .
DNA: TGTGCCGTCGAGGATCTGGAAGGTCAAGAGACCCAGTACTTC
CDR3: CAVEDLEGQETQYF

J: TRBJ1-3
V: TRBV4-1
size: once
D: TRBD1
DNA: TGCGCCAGCAGCCAACTTGGACAGGGACACTCTGGAAACACCATATATTTT
CDR3: CASSQLGQGHSGNTIYF

J: TRBJ2-5
V: TRBV2
size: .
D: TRBD2
DNA: TGTGCCAGCAAGCGGGTAGCGGGGGGGACTGGGGAGACCCAGTACTTC
CDR3: CASKRVAGGTGETQYF

J: TRBJ2-1
V: TRBV5-1
size: .
D: TRBD2
DNA: TGCGCCAGCAGCTCGAGAGGACTAGCGGGGGGCAGCTCCTACAATGAGCAGTTCTTC
CDR3: CASSSRGLAGGSSYNEQFF

J: TRBJ2-5
V: TRBV10-3
size: .
D: TRBD2
DNA: TGTGCCATCCGGGCCAGCGGGAGTGCGACGGAGACCCAGTACTTC
CDR3: CAIRASGSATETQYF

J: TRBJ2-3
V: TRBV19
size: .
D: .
DNA: TGTGCCACCAGAGGCCTTGGCACAGATACGCAGTATTTT
CDR3: CATRGLGTDTQYF

J: TRBJ1-2
V: TRBV27
size: .
D: TRBD1
DNA: TGTGCCAGCAGTTTATTGGGACAGGGGGCGGACGGCTACACCTTC
CDR3: CASSLLGQGADGYTF

J: TRBJ2-1
V: TRBV5-8
size: .
D: .
DNA: TGTGCCAGCAGCTCGGACGGGAGCTCCTACAATGAGCAGTTCTTC
CDR3: CASSSDGSSYNEQFF

J: TRBJ2-2
V: TRBV5-6
size: .
D: .
DNA: TGTGCCAGCAGCGTGGGGTTCAGGTCAGACACCGGGGAGCTGTTTTTT
CDR3: CASSVGFRSDTGELFF

J: TRBJ1-4
V: TRBV6-6
size: few
D: .
DNA: TGTGCCAGCAGTTATCTGGCTGCAACTAATGAAAAACTGTTTTTT
CDR3: CASSYLAATNEKLFF

J: TRBJ2-5
V: TRBV5-4
size: .
D: .
DNA: TGTGCCAGCAGCTTGGCCAGCGCCTACCAAGAGACCCAGTACTTC
CDR3: CASSLASAYQETQYF

J: TRBJ1-1
V: TRBV7-9
size: few
D: TRBD1
DNA: TGTGCCAGCAGCAGGACGACAGGGGGCTACACTGAAGCTTTCTTT
CDR3: CASSRTTGGYTEAFF

J: TRBJ1-5
V: TRBV7-2
size: .
D: .
DNA: TGTGCCAGCAGCTTAGGACAGAGCAATCAGCCCCAGCATTTT
CDR3: CASSLGQSNQPQHF

J: TRBJ1-1
V: TRBV2
size: .
D: TRBD1
DNA: TGTGCCAGCAGTGAAGGGACAGGGGAAGCTGAAGCTTTCTTT
CDR3: CASSEGTGEAEAFF

J: TRBJ1-1
V: TRBV19
size: .
D: .
DNA: TGTGCCAGTAGTATCATACTTATGAACACTGAAGCTTTCTTT
CDR3: CASSIILMNTEAFF

J: TRBJ1-3
V: TRBV5-1
size: .
D: .
DNA: TGCGCCAGCAGCTTGACGATAGGAGCTACTGGAAACACCATATATTTT
CDR3: CASSLTIGATGNTIYF

J: TRBJ2-3
V: TRBV4-1
size: .
D: .
DNA: TGCGCCAGCAGCCAGGGGGCTATAGATACGCAGTATTTT
CDR3: CASSQGAIDTQYF

J: TRBJ2-3
V: TRBV14
size: .
D: TRBD2
DNA: TGTGCCAGCAGCCAACCCCGGCTAGCGGGGGCCTCCACAGATACGCAGTATTTT
CDR3: CASSQPRLAGASTDTQYF

J: TRBJ1-1
V: TRBV11-2
size: few
D: .
DNA: TGTGCCAGCAGCCCACCCTATAACACTGAAGCTTTCTTT
CDR3: CASSPPYNTEAFF

J: TRBJ1-6
V: TRBV9
size: .
D: .
DNA: TGTGCCAGCAGCCCCGGACAACTCTCCTATAATTCACCCCTCCACTTT
CDR3: CASSPGQLSYNSPLHF

J: TRBJ1-2
V: TRBV7-2
size: .
D: .
DNA: TGTGCCAGCAGCTTTGGGACGGCGGGGGGCTACACCTTC
CDR3: CASSFGTAGGYTF

J: TRBJ1-2
V: TRBV18
size: .
D: TRBD1
DNA: TGTGCCAGCTCACGTACTAGGGACAGGGGGAACTATGGCTACACCTTC
CDR3: CASSRTRDRGNYGYTF

J: TRBJ2-7
V: TRBV29-1
size: once
D: TRBD1
DNA: TGCAGCGTCAGACAGGGCAGCTCCTACGAGCAGTACTTC
CDR3: CSVRQGSSYEQYF

J: TRBJ1-1
V: TRBV7-9
size: .
D: .
DNA: TGTGCCAGCAGCTTAGCGCGGGTGGGGGAAGCTTTCTTT
CDR3: CASSLARVGEAFF

J: TRBJ2-2
V: TRBV6-6
size: .
D: .
DNA: TGTGCCAGCAGAGGGGGAACCGGGGAGCTGTTTTTT
CDR3: CASRGGTGELFF

J: TRBJ1-2
V: TRBV4-1
size: .
D: TRBD1
DNA: TGCGCCAGCAGCCTAGAGACAGGGGCGAGGGGCTACACCTTC
CDR3: CASSLETGARGYTF

J: TRBJ2-1
V: TRBV5-5
size: few
D: .
DNA: TGTGCCAGCAGCTTCCCTCAGGGGTCAACGGGCAATGAGCAGTTCTTC
CDR3: CASSFPQGSTGNEQFF

J: TRBJ2-2
V: TRBV19
size: .
D: .
DNA: TGTGCCAGTAGTCCCCGGACAGCCGGGGAGCTGTTTTTT
CDR3: CASSPRTAGELFF

J: TRBJ2-5
V: TRBV7-6
size: .
D: .
DNA: TGTGCCAGCAGCCCTAGATTCACAGGGGGGGGAGAGACCCAGTACTTC
CDR3: CASSPRFTGGGETQYF

J: TRBJ2-1
V: TRBV18
size: .
D: TRBD2
DNA: TGTGCCAGCTCACCAGAGGCGGGGGTCTCCTACAATGAGCAGTTCTTC
CDR3: CASSPEAGVSYNEQFF

J: TRBJ1-1
V: TRBV13
size: .
D: TRBD1
DNA: TGTGCCAGCAGCCCAGGGGGCACTGAAGCTTTCTTT
CDR3: CASSPGGTEAFF

J: TRBJ2-7
V: TRBV6-5
size: .
D: TRBD1
DNA: TGTGCCAGCCGGACAGGGGCGAAGTACGAGCAGTACTTC
CDR3: CASRTGAKYEQYF

J: TRBJ2-4
V: TRBV2
size: .
D: TRBD2
DNA: TGTGCCAGCACCCTAGCGGGAGCGCGGGCCAAAAACATTCAGTACTTC
CDR3: CASTLAGARAKNIQYF

J: TRBJ1-1
V: TRBV4-3
size: .
D: .
DNA: TGCGCCAGCAGCCAAGTAGCAGGGGCGAACACTGAAGCTTTCTTT
CDR3: CASSQVAGANTEAFF

J: TRBJ1-2
V: TRBV6-6
size: few
D: TRBD1
DNA: TGTGCCAGCAGCGCAACAGGGGCTGGCTACACCTTC
CDR3: CASSATGAGYTF

J: TRBJ1-5
V: TRBV6-1
size: .
D: .
DNA: TGTGCCAGCAGAGCAGGGTTGGAGAATCAGCCCCAGCATTTT
CDR3: CASRAGLENQPQHF

J: TRBJ2-1
V: TRBV11-2
size: .
D: TRBD1
DNA: TGTGCCAGCAGCCCCCGACAGGGATGGGCCGAGCAGTTCTTC
CDR3: CASSPRQGWAEQFF

J: TRBJ2-7
V: TRBV4-3
size: .
D: TRBD1
DNA: TGCGCCAGCAGCCAAGATAAGGCAGGGGGCGCGTTAGGGGGCTCCTACGAGCAGTACTTC
CDR3: CASSQDKAGGALGGSYEQYF

J: TRBJ2-5
V: TRBV29-1
size: .
D: .
DNA: TGCAGCGGCAAAGAGGGAGAGGAGACCCAGTACTTC
CDR3: CSGKEGEETQYF

J: TRBJ2-1
V: TRBV5-4
size: .
D: TRBD2
DNA: TGTGCCAACGGCGGGAGGCCTGGGGATGAGCAGTTCTTC
CDR3: CANGGRPGDEQFF